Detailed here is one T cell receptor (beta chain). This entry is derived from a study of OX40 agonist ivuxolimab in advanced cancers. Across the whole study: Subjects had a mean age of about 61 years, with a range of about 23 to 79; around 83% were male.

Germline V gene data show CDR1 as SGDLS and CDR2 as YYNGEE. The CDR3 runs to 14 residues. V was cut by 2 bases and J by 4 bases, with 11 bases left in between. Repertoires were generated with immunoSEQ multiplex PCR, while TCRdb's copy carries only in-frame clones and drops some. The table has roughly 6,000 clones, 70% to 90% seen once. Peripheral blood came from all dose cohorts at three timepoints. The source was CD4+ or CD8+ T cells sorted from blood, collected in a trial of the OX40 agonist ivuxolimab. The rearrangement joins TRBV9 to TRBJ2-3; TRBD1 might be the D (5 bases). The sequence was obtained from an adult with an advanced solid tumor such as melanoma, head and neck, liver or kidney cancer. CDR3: CASSVGQSPDTQYF. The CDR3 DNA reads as TGTGCCAGCAGCGTGGGGCAGTCCCCAGATACGCAGTATTTT.